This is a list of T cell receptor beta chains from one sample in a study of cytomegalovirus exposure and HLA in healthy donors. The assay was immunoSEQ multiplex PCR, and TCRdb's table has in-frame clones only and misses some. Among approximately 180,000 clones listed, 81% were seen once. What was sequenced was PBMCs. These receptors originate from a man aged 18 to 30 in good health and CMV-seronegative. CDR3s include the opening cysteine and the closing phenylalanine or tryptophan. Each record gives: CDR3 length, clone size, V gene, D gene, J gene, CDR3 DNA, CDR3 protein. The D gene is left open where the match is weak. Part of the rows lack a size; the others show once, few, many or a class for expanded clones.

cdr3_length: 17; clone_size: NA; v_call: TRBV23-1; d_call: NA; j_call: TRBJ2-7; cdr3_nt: TGCGCCAGCAGTCAATCGGGTAGGGCAGGACATTCCGACGAGCAGTACTTC; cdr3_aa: CASSQSGRAGHSDEQYF
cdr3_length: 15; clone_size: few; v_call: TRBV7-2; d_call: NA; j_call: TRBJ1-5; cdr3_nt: TGTGCCAGCAGCTTGGCACAGGGTCCCAATCAGCCCCAGCATTTT; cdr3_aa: CASSLAQGPNQPQHF
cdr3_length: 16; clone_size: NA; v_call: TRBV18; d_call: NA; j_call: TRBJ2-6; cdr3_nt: TGTGCCAGCTCACCACAAGAAGGGGCTGGGGCCAACGTCCTGACTTTC; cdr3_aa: CASSPQEGAGANVLTF
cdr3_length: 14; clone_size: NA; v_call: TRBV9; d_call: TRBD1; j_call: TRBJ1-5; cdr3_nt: TGTGCCAGCAGCGACGGGACAGGGGTCCAGCCCCAGCATTTT; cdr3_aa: CASSDGTGVQPQHF
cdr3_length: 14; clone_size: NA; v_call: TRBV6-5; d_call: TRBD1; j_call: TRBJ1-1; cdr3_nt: TGTGCCAGCAGTTACCGGGACAGGGGGTCTGTAGCTTTCTTT; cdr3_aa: CASSYRDRGSVAFF
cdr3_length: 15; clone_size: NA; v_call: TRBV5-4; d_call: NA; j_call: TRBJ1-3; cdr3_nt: TGTGCCAGCAGCTTGGACAGGGCCTCTGGAAACACCATATATTTT; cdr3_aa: CASSLDRASGNTIYF
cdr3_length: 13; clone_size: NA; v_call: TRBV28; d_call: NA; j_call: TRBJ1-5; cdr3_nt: TGTGCCAGCAGTTTCCCAGGCAATCAGCCCCAGCATTTT; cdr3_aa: CASSFPGNQPQHF
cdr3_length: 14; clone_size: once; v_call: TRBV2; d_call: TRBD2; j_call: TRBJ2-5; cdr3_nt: TGTGCCAGCAGGGTACTAGCGGGAAAAGAGACCCAGTACTTC; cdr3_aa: CASRVLAGKETQYF
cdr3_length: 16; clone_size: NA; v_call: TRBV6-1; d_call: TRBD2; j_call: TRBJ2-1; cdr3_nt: TGTGCCAGCAGTGACAGGGCGGGGGAGCCCTACAATGAGCAGTTCTTC; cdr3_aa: CASSDRAGEPYNEQFF
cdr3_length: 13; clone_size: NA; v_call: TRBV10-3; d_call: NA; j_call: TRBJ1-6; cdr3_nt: TGTGCCATCGGAAACAGTAATAATTCACCCCTCCACTTT; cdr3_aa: CAIGNSNNSPLHF
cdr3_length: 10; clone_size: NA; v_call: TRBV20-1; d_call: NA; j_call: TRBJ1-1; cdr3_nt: TGCAGTGCCTACGGACAAGAAGCTTTCTTT; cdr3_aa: CSAYGQEAFF
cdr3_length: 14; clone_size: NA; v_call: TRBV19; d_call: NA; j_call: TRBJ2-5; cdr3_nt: TGTGCCAGTAGTATAGGACAGACCCAAGAGACCCAGTACTTC; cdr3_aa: CASSIGQTQETQYF
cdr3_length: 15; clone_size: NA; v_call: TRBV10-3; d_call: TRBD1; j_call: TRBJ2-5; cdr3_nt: TGTGCCATCAGCCGGACAGGGGAGTACCAAGAGACCCAGTACTTC; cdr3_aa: CAISRTGEYQETQYF
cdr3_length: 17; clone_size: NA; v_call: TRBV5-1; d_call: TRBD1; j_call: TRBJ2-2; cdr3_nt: TGCGCCAGCAGCTCCTCCGGGACAGGGGGCGGGACCGGGGAGCTGTTTTTT; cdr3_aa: CASSSSGTGGGTGELFF
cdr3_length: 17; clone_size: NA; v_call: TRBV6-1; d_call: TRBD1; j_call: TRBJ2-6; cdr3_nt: TGTGCCAGCAGTGTCAGAGACAGGGACTCTGGGGCCAACGTCCTGACTTTC; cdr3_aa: CASSVRDRDSGANVLTF
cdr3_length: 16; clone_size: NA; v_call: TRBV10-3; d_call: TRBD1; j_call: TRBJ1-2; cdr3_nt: TGTGCCATCAGTGCCGGGACAGGGGTTTTGGCAGGTGGCTACACCTTC; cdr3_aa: CAISAGTGVLAGGYTF
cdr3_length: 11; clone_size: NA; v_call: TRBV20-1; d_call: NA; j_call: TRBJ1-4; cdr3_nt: TGCAGTGCTAGAAAAGACTGGGAACTGTTTTTT; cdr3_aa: CSARKDWELFF
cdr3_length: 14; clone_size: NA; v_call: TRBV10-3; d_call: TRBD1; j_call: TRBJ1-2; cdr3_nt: TGTGCCATCACAGGACAGGGGGCGGACTATGGCTACACCTTC; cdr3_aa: CAITGQGADYGYTF
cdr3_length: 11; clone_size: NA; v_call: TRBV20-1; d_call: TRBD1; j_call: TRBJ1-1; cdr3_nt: TGCAGTGCTTTTTGGACAGGTGAAGCTTTCTTT; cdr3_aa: CSAFWTGEAFF
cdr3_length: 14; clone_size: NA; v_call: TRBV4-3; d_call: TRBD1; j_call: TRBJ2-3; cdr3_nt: TGCGCCAGCAGCCAACTGACAGGGGCGGATACGCAGTATTTT; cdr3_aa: CASSQLTGADTQYF
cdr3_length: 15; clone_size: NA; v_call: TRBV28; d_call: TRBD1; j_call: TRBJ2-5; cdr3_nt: TGTGCCAGCAGTTCACCGTCAGGGGGACAAGAGACCCAGTACTTC; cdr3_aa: CASSSPSGGQETQYF
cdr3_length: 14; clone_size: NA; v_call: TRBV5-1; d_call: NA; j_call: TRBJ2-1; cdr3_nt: TGCGCCAGCAGCCCTCGACCCTGGGCCAATGAGCAGTTCTTC; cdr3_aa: CASSPRPWANEQFF
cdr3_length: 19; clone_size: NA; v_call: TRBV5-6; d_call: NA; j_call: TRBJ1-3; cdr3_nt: TGTGCCAGCAGAACGCTACCGATCCTAGCTTATTACTCTGGAAACACCATATATTTT; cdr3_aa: CASRTLPILAYYSGNTIYF
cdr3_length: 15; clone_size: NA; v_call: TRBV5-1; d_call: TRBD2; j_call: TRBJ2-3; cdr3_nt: TGCGCCAGCAGCGATAGCGGGGGGGGCACAGATACGCAGTATTTT; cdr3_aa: CASSDSGGGTDTQYF
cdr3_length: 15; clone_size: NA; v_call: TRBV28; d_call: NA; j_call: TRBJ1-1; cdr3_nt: TGTGCCAGCAGTTCTTCAGGTGGGTGGAACACTGAAGCTTTCTTT; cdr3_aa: CASSSSGGWNTEAFF
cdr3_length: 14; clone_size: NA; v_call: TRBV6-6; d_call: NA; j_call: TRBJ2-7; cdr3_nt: TGTGCCAGCATTCCACAGGGTTACCCCTACGAGCAGTACTTC; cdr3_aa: CASIPQGYPYEQYF
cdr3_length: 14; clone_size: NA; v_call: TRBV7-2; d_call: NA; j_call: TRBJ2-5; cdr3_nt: TGTGCCAGCAGCTTAGGGGGGAGGAAAGAGACCCAGTACTTC; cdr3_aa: CASSLGGRKETQYF
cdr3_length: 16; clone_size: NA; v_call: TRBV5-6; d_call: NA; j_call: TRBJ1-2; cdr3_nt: TGTGCCAGCAGCTTGGCTCCAGCAGGGGCGATATATGGCTACACCTTC; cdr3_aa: CASSLAPAGAIYGYTF
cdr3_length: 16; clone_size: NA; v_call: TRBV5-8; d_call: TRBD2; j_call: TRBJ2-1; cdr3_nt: TGTGCCAGCAGCTTGGATACGGGGGGGCCGTACAATGAGCAGTTCTTC; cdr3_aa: CASSLDTGGPYNEQFF
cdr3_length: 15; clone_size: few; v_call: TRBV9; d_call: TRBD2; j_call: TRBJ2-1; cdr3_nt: TGTGCCAGCAGCGTAGTACTAGCGGGAGTTGATGAGCAGTTCTTC; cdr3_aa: CASSVVLAGVDEQFF
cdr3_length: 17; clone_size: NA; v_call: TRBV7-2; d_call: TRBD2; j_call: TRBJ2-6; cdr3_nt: TGTGCCAGCAGCCGATCAGCGGGAGCCTCTGGGGCCAACGTCCTGACTTTC; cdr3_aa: CASSRSAGASGANVLTF
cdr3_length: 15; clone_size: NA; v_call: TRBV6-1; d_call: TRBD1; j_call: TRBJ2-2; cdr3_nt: TGTGCCAGCAGTATAAGTACAGGGGACACCGGGGAGCTGTTTTTT; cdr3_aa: CASSISTGDTGELFF
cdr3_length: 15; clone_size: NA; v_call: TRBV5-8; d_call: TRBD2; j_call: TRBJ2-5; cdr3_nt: TGTGCCAGCAAGGGACTAGCGGGAGTTGAAGAGACCCAGTACTTC; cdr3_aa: CASKGLAGVEETQYF
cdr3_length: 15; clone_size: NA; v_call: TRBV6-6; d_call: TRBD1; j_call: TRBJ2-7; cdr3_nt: TGTGCCAGCGGCACAGGGGGCGTAACACGGTACGAGCAGTACTTC; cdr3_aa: CASGTGGVTRYEQYF
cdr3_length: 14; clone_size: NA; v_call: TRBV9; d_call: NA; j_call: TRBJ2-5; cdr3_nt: TGTGCCAGCAGCGTACGCGGGTTTCAGGAGACCCAGTACTTC; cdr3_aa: CASSVRGFQETQYF
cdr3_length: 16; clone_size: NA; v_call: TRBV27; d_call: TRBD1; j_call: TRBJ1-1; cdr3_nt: TGTGCCAGCATCCCCCGGGACAGGGTTCCGAACACTGAAGCTTTCTTT; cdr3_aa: CASIPRDRVPNTEAFF
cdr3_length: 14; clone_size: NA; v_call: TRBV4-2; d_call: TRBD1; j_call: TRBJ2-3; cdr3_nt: TGTGCCAGCAGCGAAGGGGACAGGGCAGATACGCAGTATTTT; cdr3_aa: CASSEGDRADTQYF
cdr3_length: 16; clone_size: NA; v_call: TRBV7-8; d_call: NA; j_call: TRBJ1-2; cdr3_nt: TGTGCCAGCAGCTTAGTTGGGTCAGCGGGTAGCTATGGCTACACCTTC; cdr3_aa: CASSLVGSAGSYGYTF
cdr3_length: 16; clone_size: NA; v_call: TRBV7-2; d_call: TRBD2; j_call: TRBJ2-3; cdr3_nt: TGTGCCAGCAGCCCCTTAGCGGGAGGGTCCACAGATACGCAGTATTTT; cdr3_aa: CASSPLAGGSTDTQYF
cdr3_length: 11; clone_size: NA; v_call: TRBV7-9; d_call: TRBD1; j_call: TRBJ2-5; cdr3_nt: TGTGCCAGCAGCCAAGGGGGCACCCAGTACTTC; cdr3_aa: CASSQGGTQYF
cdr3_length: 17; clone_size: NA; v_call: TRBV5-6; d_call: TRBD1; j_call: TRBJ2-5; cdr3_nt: TGTGCCAGCAGCTTATACGTTGACAGGGGCACTCCTGGGACCCAGTACTTC; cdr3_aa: CASSLYVDRGTPGTQYF
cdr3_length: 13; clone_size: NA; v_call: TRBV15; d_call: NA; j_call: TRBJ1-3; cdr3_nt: TGTGCCACCAGCAGAGATCGGGAGAACACCATATATTTT; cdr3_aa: CATSRDRENTIYF
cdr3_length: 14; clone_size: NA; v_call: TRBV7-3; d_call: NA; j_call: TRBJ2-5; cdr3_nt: TGTGCCAGCAGCTCTGGACTCGCCCAGGAGACCCAGTACTTC; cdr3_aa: CASSSGLAQETQYF
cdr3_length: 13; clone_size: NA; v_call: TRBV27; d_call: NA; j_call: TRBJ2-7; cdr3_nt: TGTGCCAGCAGTCCCAGCGGTTCCTACGAGCAGTACTTC; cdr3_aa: CASSPSGSYEQYF
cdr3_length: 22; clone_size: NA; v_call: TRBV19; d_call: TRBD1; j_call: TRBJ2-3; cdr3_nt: TGTGCCAGTAGTATCATAAACCCTGCTGATGGACAGGACGAGTGGGTCACAGATACGCAGTATTTT; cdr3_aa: CASSIINPADGQDEWVTDTQYF
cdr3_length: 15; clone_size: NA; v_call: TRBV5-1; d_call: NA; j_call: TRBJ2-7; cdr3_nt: TGCGCCAGCAGCTTGGGGCTAACTGCAGAGGACGAGCAGTACTTC; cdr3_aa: CASSLGLTAEDEQYF
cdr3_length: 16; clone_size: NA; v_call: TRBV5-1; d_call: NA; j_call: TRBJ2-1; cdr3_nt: TGCGCCAGCAGCCTAACAGCGGCCAGCTCCTACAATGAGCAGTTCTTC; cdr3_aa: CASSLTAASSYNEQFF
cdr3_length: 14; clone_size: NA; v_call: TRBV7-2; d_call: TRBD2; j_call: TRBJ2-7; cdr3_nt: TGTGCCAGCAGCTTCGGCGGGAGCCTCTACGAGCAGTACTTC; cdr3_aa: CASSFGGSLYEQYF
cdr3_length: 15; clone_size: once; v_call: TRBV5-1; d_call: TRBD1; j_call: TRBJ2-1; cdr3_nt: TGCGCCAGCAGCAAGGGACAGGGAACTTCCAATGAGCAGTTCTTC; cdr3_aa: CASSKGQGTSNEQFF
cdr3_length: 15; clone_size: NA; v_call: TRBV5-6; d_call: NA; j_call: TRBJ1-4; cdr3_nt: TGTGCCAGCAGCTATACGAGGGGACTCAATGAAAAACTGTTTTTT; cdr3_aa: CASSYTRGLNEKLFF
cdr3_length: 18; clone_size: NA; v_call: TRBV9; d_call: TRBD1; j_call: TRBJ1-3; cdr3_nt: TGTGCCAGCACGACGGGACAGGGTGTTTACGAGTCTGGAAACACCATATATTTT; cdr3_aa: CASTTGQGVYESGNTIYF
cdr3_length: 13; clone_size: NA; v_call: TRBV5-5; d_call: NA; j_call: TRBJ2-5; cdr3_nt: TGTGCCAGCAGCTTGAGCCGCTCCGGGACCCAGTACTTC; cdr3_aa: CASSLSRSGTQYF
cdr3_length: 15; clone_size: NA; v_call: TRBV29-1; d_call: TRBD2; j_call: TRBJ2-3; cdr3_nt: TGCAGCGTTGAACTACTAGCGGGAGTCACAGATACGCAGTATTTT; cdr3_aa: CSVELLAGVTDTQYF
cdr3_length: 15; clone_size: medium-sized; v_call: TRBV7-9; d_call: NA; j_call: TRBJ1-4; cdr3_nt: TGTGCCAGCAGCTTAGTCACGGGAACTAATGAAAAACTGTTTTTT; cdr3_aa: CASSLVTGTNEKLFF